This T cell receptor beta chain was sequenced for a study of shared clonotypes between healthy human individuals. General observations from the study: Compared with memory subsets, naive subsets generally had larger estimated richness. Shared clonotypes: approximately 4.5% naive CD4, around 3.5% naive CD8, about 2.4% memory CD4, 0.4% memory CD8.

Losses at the gene ends were 1 base for V and 4 bases for J; bases not matched to a gene: 10. Germline V gene data show CDR1 as SGHRS and CDR2 as YFSETQ. CDR3 length: 17 residues. In regard to this clone: Its matching antigen is unknown.

Researchers divided each subset's genomic DNA evenly across several immunoSEQ plates. Clones were read by immunoSEQ multiplex PCR, and TCRdb kept only the in-frame ones, dropping some. The sample includes 1,500,000 or so clones, about 98.5% of them seen just once. Donors had no recently reported acute infections or vaccinations and were HIV-negative. The chain joins TRBV5-1 to TRBJ2-2; 7 bases are a match to TRBD2. The sequenced material came from naive CD4+ T cells sorted from blood. Subset here: CD45RA+ positively selected. The sequence derives from a man aged 30 to 39 in good health. CDR3 sequence (DNA): TGCGCCAGCAGCTTGAGTCGGGGAGGGCGTAGCACCGGGGAGCTGTTTTTT. As protein: CASSLSRGGRSTGELFF.